One T cell receptor beta chain is described in this entry. The CDR3 runs to 15 residues. The V and J ends lost 2 bases and 5 bases, in that order; junction bases with no gene match: 4. In germline, CDR1 is SGHAT, CDR2 FQNNGV. This specimen belongs to a study of blood T cell repertoires in COVID-19. Generated by immunoSEQ multiplex PCR, the TCRdb table keeps only in-frame clones and is missing some. The sample consists of roughly 440,000 clones, approximately 88% of them appearing once. This chain connects TRBV11-2 to TRBJ2-1; 9 positions match TRBD2. Sequencing was done on a sample of peripheral blood. The receptor comes from a woman aged 50 to 60 with COVID-19, enrolled during active disease. CDR3 residues: CASSLQRGVDNEQFF. The CDR3 DNA follows: TGTGCCAGCAGCTTACAGCGGGGGGTAGACAATGAGCAGTTCTTC.